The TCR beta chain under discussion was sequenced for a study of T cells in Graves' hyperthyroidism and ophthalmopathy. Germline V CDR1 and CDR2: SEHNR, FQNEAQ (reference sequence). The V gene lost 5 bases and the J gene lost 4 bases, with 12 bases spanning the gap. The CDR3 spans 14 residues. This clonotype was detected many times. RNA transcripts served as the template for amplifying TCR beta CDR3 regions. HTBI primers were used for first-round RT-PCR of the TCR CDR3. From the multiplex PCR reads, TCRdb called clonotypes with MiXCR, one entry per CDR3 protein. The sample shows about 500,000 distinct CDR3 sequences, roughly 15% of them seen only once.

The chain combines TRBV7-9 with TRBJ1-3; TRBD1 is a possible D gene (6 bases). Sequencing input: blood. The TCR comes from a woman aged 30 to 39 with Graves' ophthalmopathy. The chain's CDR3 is CASSRGQSGNTIYF. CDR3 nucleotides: TGTGCCAGCAGCCGAGGACAGTCGGGAAACACCATATATTTT.